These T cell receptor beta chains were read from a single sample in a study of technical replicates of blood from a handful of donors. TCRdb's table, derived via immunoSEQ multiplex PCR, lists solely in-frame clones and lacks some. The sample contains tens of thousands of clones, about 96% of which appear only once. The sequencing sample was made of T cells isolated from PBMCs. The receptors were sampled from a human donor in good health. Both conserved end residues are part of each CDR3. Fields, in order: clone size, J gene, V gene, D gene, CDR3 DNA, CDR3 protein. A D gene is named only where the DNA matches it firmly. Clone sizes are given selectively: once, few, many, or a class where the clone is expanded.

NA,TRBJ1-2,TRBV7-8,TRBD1,TGTGCCAGCAGCTCTCCGTACAGGGGGGGCGGCTACACCTTC,CASSSPYRGGGYTF
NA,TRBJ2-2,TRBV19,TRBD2,TGTGCCAGTAGCGGACTAGCGGGAGTAGTCGGCCCCGGGGAGCTGTTTTTT,CASSGLAGVVGPGELFF
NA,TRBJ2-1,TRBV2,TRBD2,TGTGCCAGCTTGTTACTAGCGGGAGATGAGCAGTTCTTC,CASLLLAGDEQFF
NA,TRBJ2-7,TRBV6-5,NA,TGTGCCAGCAGGACCGCGGCTCTTTCCGAGCAGTACTTC,CASRTAALSEQYF
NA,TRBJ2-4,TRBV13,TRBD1,TGTGCCAGCAGCGATCGGACAGGGGATTTATGGTCCGGGGCCAAAAACATTCAGTACTTC,CASSDRTGDLWSGAKNIQYF
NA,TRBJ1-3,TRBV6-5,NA,TGTGCCAGCAGTTATCGAGGCTCTGGAAACACCATATATTTT,CASSYRGSGNTIYF
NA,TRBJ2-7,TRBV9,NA,TGTGCCAGCAGGGATTCTTGGGCCGAGCAGTACTTC,CASRDSWAEQYF
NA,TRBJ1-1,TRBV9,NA,TGTGCCAGCAGCCCACGGGGGGGGTACACTGAAGCTTTCTTT,CASSPRGGYTEAFF
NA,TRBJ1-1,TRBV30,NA,TGTGCCTGGAGTATCTCCAGGAACACTGAAGCTTTCTTT,CAWSISRNTEAFF
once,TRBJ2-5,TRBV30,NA,TGTGCCTGGGGGGTCGCTAGCAAGTTGGAGACCCAGTACTTC,CAWGVASKLETQYF
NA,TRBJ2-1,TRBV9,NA,TGTGCCAGCAGCGTGGACTTCTACAATGAGCAGTTCTTC,CASSVDFYNEQFF
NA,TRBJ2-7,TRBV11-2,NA,TGTGCCAGCAGCTTAGACCCAGGGTCCTACGAGCAGTACTTC,CASSLDPGSYEQYF
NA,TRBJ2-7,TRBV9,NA,TGTGCCAGCAGCCCCCTCCCACAGGGATCCTACGAGCAGTACTTC,CASSPLPQGSYEQYF
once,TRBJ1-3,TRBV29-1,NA,TGCAGCGCTGAAGAGAGCCGTGACACCATATATTTT,CSAEESRDTIYF
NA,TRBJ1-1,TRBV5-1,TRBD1,TGCGCCAGCAGCTTGGCCGGGACAGGGAACACTGAAGCTTTCTTT,CASSLAGTGNTEAFF
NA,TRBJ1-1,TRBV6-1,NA,TGTGCCAGCGCGCGGGTCGGGTATGACACTGAAGCTTTCTTT,CASARVGYDTEAFF
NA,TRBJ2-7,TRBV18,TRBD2,TGTGCCAGCTCACCACGAACTAGCGGCTACGAGCAGTACTTC,CASSPRTSGYEQYF
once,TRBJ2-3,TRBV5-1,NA,TGCGCCAGCAGCTTAGGAGGGGAAAGCACAGATACGCAGTATTTT,CASSLGGESTDTQYF
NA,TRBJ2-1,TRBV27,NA,TGTGCTAGCAGCTTCATCCCCGGGTCTACCAATGAGCAGTTCTTC,CASSFIPGSTNEQFF
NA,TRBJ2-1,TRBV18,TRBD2,TGTGCCAGCTCACTGACCCTAGCGGGAGGGGGTTACAATGAGCAGTTCTTC,CASSLTLAGGGYNEQFF
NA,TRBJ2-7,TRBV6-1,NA,TGTGCCAGCAGTGAAGTACACCCCGAGCAGTACTTC,CASSEVHPEQYF
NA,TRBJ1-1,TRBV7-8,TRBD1,TGTGCCAGCAGCCCGACAGGGGAGAACACTGAAGCTTTCTTT,CASSPTGENTEAFF
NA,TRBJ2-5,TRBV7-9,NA,TGTGCCAGCAGCTTAAGTCGTTCGAGGGACCAAGAGACCCAGTACTTC,CASSLSRSRDQETQYF
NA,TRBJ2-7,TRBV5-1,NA,TGCGCCAGCAGCTTGGCCGCAGGGGACTCCTACGAGCAGTACTTC,CASSLAAGDSYEQYF
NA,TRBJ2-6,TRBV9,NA,TGTGCCAGCAGCCCCCGACACTTATCTGGGGCCAACGTCCTGACTTTC,CASSPRHLSGANVLTF
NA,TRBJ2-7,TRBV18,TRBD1,TGTGCCAGCTCACCCCAGGGACAGGATTACTACGAGCAGTACTTC,CASSPQGQDYYEQYF
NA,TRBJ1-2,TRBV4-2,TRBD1,TGTGCCAGCAGCCGACAGGGGAACTATGGCTACACCTTC,CASSRQGNYGYTF
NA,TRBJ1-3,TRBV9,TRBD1,TGTGCCAGCAGCGTTCAGGGGACAGAAGCGTTTGATCACACCATATATTTT,CASSVQGTEAFDHTIYF
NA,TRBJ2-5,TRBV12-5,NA,TGTGCTAGTGGTTTGGCGATATTTCGGGAGACCCAGTACTTC,CASGLAIFRETQYF
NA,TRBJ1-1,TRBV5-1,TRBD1,TGCGCCAGCAGCTTTCGACAGGGCTCAGTCACTGAAGCTTTCTTT,CASSFRQGSVTEAFF